Listed below are T cell receptor beta chains from one sample, sequenced in a study of early T cells in non-severe SARS-CoV-2 infection. TCRdb re-analysed the 5' RACE reads in MiXCR, keeping a single row per CDR3 protein. The profile covers 85,000 to 100,000 distinct CDR3 sequences, with 11% appearing a single time and approximately 5% taken by the ten largest. Material: whole blood. These TCRs come from an adult who was a healthcare worker with PCR-confirmed SARS-CoV-2 infection or an uninfected control (not recorded which). Both conserved end residues are part of each CDR3. Each record gives: J gene, D gene, clone size, V gene, CDR3 protein, CDR3 DNA. A D gene is named only where the DNA matches it firmly. Expanded clones get a size class; other rows say once, few or many, or leave the size out.

TRBJ2-7	.	many	TRBV6-5	CASMRRGAGSYEQYF	TGTGCCAGCATGCGACGGGGGGCGGGAAGCTACGAGCAGTACTTC
TRBJ2-3	TRBD2	.	TRBV20-1	CSARAGGSTDTQYF	TGCAGTGCTAGAGCGGGGGGGAGCACAGATACGCAGTATTTT
TRBJ1-2	.	many	TRBV11-2	CASSLVDNYGYTF	TGTGCCAGCAGCTTAGTGGACAACTATGGCTACACCTTC
TRBJ1-5	.	few	TRBV21-1	CASSNGAGPQHF	TGTGCCAGCAGCAATGGGGCGGGGCCCCAGCATTTT
TRBJ2-1	TRBD2	.	TRBV10-3	CASGLAGVGDEQFF	TGTGCCAGCGGACTAGCGGGAGTGGGGGATGAGCAGTTCTTC
TRBJ2-7	TRBD2	many	TRBV7-2	CASTLTSGTRHYEQYF	TGTGCCAGCACACTAACTAGCGGGACCCGTCATTACGAGCAGTACTTC
TRBJ1-5	.	few	TRBV10-3	CAISERVSGQPQHF	TGTGCCATCAGTGAGCGGGTATCGGGTCAGCCCCAGCATTTT
TRBJ2-3	.	few	TRBV29-1	CSVEFGTRWPDTQYF	TGCAGCGTTGAATTTGGGACAAGGTGGCCAGATACGCAGTATTTT
TRBJ2-3	TRBD2	few	TRBV7-8	CASSSGLARSTDTQYF	TGTGCCAGCAGCTCGGGACTAGCGCGGAGCACAGATACGCAGTATTTT
TRBJ2-2	.	few	TRBV9	CASSVSTATGELFF	TGTGCCAGCAGCGTCTCGACAGCCACCGGGGAGCTGTTTTTT
TRBJ1-1	.	.	TRBV27	CASSLRRSLNTEAFF	TGTGCCAGCAGTTTACGGAGGTCGTTGAACACTGAAGCTTTCTTT
TRBJ2-1	.	.	TRBV14	CASSQGLNNEQFF	TGTGCCAGCAGCCAAGGTTTGAACAATGAGCAGTTCTTC
TRBJ2-1	TRBD2	.	TRBV12-5	CASGFSPGTSLNEQFF	TGTGCTAGTGGTTTCTCCCCCGGGACTAGCTTGAATGAGCAGTTCTTC
TRBJ1-2	.	.	TRBV3-1	CASSSSRYYGYTF	TGTGCCAGCAGCTCAAGTCGGTACTATGGCTACACCTTC
TRBJ1-5	.	.	TRBV7-2	CASSMPPQPQHF	TGTGCCAGCAGCATGCCTCCCCAGCCCCAGCATTTT
TRBJ1-3	.	few	TRBV3-1	CASSQGRRNTIYF	TGTGCCAGCAGCCAAGGACGCCGGAACACCATATATTTT
TRBJ2-2	.	.	TRBV6-2/TRBV6-3	CASSPTRQNTGELFF	TGTGCCAGCAGTCCCACTAGGCAAAACACCGGGGAGCTGTTTTTT
TRBJ2-1	.	.	TRBV11-3	CASSLEGRAEQFF	TGTGCCAGCAGCTTAGAGGGCAGGGCTGAGCAGTTCTTC
TRBJ2-3	.	.	TRBV2	CASRGHISTDTQYF	TGTGCCAGCCGGGGACACATTAGCACAGATACGCAGTATTTT
TRBJ2-1	.	many	TRBV5-6	CASSLGQGTYNEQFF	TGTGCCAGCAGCTTGGGGCAGGGTACCTACAATGAGCAGTTCTTC
TRBJ2-5	.	many	TRBV5-1	CASSPRTSQETQYF	TGCGCCAGCAGCCCCCGTACTAGTCAAGAGACCCAGTACTTC
TRBJ1-1	.	.	TRBV5-6	CASSLGHANTEAFF	TGTGCCAGCAGCCTGGGACATGCGAACACTGAAGCTTTCTTT
TRBJ1-1	.	many	TRBV12-3/TRBV12-4	CASSSTVFHPEAFF	TGTGCCAGCAGTTCGACAGTGTTCCACCCTGAAGCTTTCTTT
TRBJ2-3	TRBD2	once	TRBV20-1	CSAKTSGNTDTQYF	TGCAGTGCTAAGACTAGCGGCAACACAGATACGCAGTATTTT
TRBJ2-1	TRBD1	few	TRBV7-3	CASSIDREPYNEQFF	TGTGCCAGCAGCATAGACAGGGAGCCCTACAATGAGCAGTTCTTC
TRBJ2-3	.	many	TRBV11-2	CASSLNGGRPDTQYF	TGTGCCAGCAGCTTGAATGGAGGGAGACCGGATACGCAGTATTTT
TRBJ2-5	TRBD1	once	TRBV6-1	CASSDFSGDSPETQYF	TGTGCCAGCAGTGATTTTTCAGGGGACAGTCCGGAGACCCAGTACTTC
TRBJ2-1	TRBD2	few	TRBV7-9	CASSGPGLEANEQFF	TGTGCCAGCAGCGGCCCGGGACTAGAGGCAAATGAGCAGTTCTTC
TRBJ2-5	TRBD2	few	TRBV4-1	CASSQALAGVGQETQYF	TGCGCCAGCAGCCAAGCCCTAGCGGGGGTAGGACAAGAGACCCAGTACTTC
TRBJ2-1	TRBD2	few	TRBV9	CASSPPLAGRSEQFF	TGTGCCAGCAGCCCTCCCCTAGCGGGAAGGAGTGAGCAGTTCTTC
TRBJ1-5	TRBD1	few	TRBV5-1	CASSSVGGSDQPQHF	TGCGCCAGCAGCAGCGTAGGGGGCTCGGATCAGCCCCAGCATTTT
TRBJ2-5	.	.	TRBV20-1	CSARGLEETQYF	TGCAGTGCTAGAGGACTAGAAGAGACCCAGTACTTC
TRBJ2-7	.	.	TRBV20-1	CSAREVGGGEQYF	TGCAGTGCTAGAGAAGTTGGGGGAGGCGAGCAGTACTTC